Listed here are 15 T cell receptor beta chains from one sample, sequenced in a study of OX40 agonist ivuxolimab in advanced cancers. The repertoire was sequenced with immunoSEQ multiplex PCR; TCRdb's copy has only in-frame clones and lacks some. The data contain about 38,000 clones, 85% to 90% of them singletons. This sample comprised CD4+ or CD8+ T cells sorted from blood, obtained in a trial of the OX40 agonist ivuxolimab. These receptors were obtained from an adult with an advanced solid tumor such as melanoma, head and neck, liver or kidney cancer.

V usage is TRBV6-5 and J usage is TRBJ1-2, with a weak D call TRBD1 (5 bases). This CDR3 comprises 15 residues. Germline CDR1 reads MNHEY; CDR2 reads SVGAGI. V was clipped by 6 bases and J by 4 bases, with 18 bases between them. The CDR3 sequence is CASSPTRAPSYGYTF. Written as DNA, the CDR3 is TGTGCCAGCAGCCCTACCAGGGCCCCAAGCTATGGCTACACCTTC.

V is TRBV5-1 and J is TRBJ2-3, with TRBD2 matching 12 bases. Trimming removed 7 bases from V and 0 bases from J; junction bases left unmatched: 9. Germline CDR1 reads SGHRS; CDR2 reads YFSETQ. The CDR3 runs to 17 residues. This CDR3 reads CASSLGTSGQSTDTQYF. DNA for the CDR3: TGCGCCAGCTCGCTTGGGACTAGCGGGCAAAGCACAGATACGCAGTATTTT.

The rearrangement links TRBV6-6 to TRBJ1-5; 9 positions match TRBD1. CDR3 length: 14 residues. Germline V CDR1 and CDR2: MNHNY, SVGAGI (reference sequence). J lost 4 bases, V lost 6 bases, and 4 bases had no gene match. CDR3 DNA: TGTGCCAGCAGCCGAGGACAGGGGAATCAGCCCCAGCATTTT. This sequence encodes CASSRGQGNQPQHF.

V and J are TRBV5-1 and TRBJ1-1, with a possible D match to TRBD1 (5 bases). V was clipped by 0 bases and J by 3 bases, with 12 bases between them. The CDR3 consists of 15 residues. Germline V gene data show CDR1 as SGHRS and CDR2 as YFSETQ. In nucleotides, the CDR3 is TGCGCCAGCAGCTTGGCCGAAGGGACCCACACTGAAGCTTTCTTT. It specifies CASSLAEGTHTEAFF.

V gene TRBV5-4 combines with J gene TRBJ1-2; D perhaps matches TRBD1 (5 bases). V was shortened by 0 bases and J by 2 bases, with 8 bases between the two germline ends. The CDR3 is 14 amino acids. Germline loops: CDR1 SGHNT, CDR2 YYREEE (reference sequence). CDR3 region: CASSLARGNYGYTF. The CDR3 DNA reads as TGTGCCAGCAGCTTGGCCCGGGGGAACTATGGCTACACCTTC.

This chain connects TRBV7-3 to TRBJ2-6; TRBD2 matches 10 bases. The CDR3 sequence is 19 residues long. Per the germline V gene, CDR1 is SGHTA and CDR2 is FQGTGA. The V gene end was trimmed by 5 bases and the J gene end by 0 bases; junction bases not matched to a gene: 10. In DNA form, the CDR3 reads TGTGCCAGCAGCAAGCGGACTAGCGGTGGGCCCTCTGGGGCCAACGTCCTGACTTTC. As protein: CASSKRTSGGPSGANVLTF.

The chain recombines TRBV2 with TRBJ2-4, with a tentative D call TRBD2 (5 bases). The CDR3 is 14 residues long. Trimming cost V 3 bases and J 3 bases, with 9 bases left between them. Per germline, CDR1 SNHLY and CDR2 FYNNEI. The CDR3 sequence is CASSDGRDKNIQYF. The DNA of the CDR3 is TGTGCCAGCAGTGATGGTCGGGACAAAAACATTCAGTACTTC.

J is TRBJ1-6 and V is TRBV25-1; 8 bases map to TRBD1. Germline assignment: CDR1 MGHDK and CDR2 SYGVNS. There are 13 residues in the CDR3. With V trimmed by 7 bases and J by 7 bases, 3 bases remained unmatched. CDR3 sequence (DNA): TGTGCCAGCAACCGGGACAGGAATTCACCCCTCCACTTT. It is translated as CASNRDRNSPLHF.

The V and J genes are TRBV2 and TRBJ2-3; 15 bases fit TRBD2. CDR1 is SNHLY, CDR2 FYNNEI, per germline. The length of the CDR3 is 15 residues. J was trimmed by 5 bases and V by 4 bases; bases with no gene match: 1. The CDR3 nucleotides are TGTGCCAGCAGTGGGACTAGCGGGAGGGGAGATACGCAGTATTTT. It specifies CASSGTSGRGDTQYF. The full variable domain, its missing parts supplied by reference TRBV2 and TRBJ2-3, is EPEVTQTPSHQVTQMGQEVILRCVPISNHLYFYWYRQILGQKVEFLVSFYNNEISEKSEIFDDQFSVERPDGSNFTLKIRSTKLEDSAMYFCASSGTSGRGDTQYFGPGTRLTVL.

In nucleotides, the CDR3 is TGCGCCAGCAGCCTTGCCGGGTCTAGCCGGGAGCTGTTTTTT. This sequence encodes CASSLAGSSRELFF. The chain links TRBV5-1 to TRBJ2-2; a weak D match, TRBD2 (5 bases). CDR1 and CDR2 from the germline V gene are SGHRS and YFSETQ. Trimming removed 4 bases from V and 9 bases from J, with 16 bases in between. The CDR3 consists of 14 residues.

V and J are TRBV6-5 and TRBJ1-1; maybe TRBD1 (6 bases). Germline CDR1 reads MNHEY; CDR2 reads SVGAGI. V was clipped by 5 bases and J by 8 bases, with 21 bases between them. This CDR3 contains 15 residues. The CDR3 loop reads CASSPTQTGYKEAFF. The CDR3 DNA is TGTGCCAGCAGTCCGACCCAGACAGGCTATAAGGAAGCTTTCTTT.

The J gene is TRBJ2-3, the V gene TRBV5-1; no reliable D call. Germline V gives CDR1 SGHRS, CDR2 YFSETQ. V was cut by 5 bases and J by 4 bases, with 8 bases left in between. The CDR3 contains 12 residues. CDR3 protein: CASRVGSDTQYF. The CDR3 DNA follows: TGCGCCAGCAGGGTCGGGTCAGATACGCAGTATTTT.

This chain links TRBV7-9 with TRBJ1-2; D possibly corresponds to TRBD1 (5 bases). V shed 3 bases and J shed 4 bases, with 9 bases lying between them. Germline V lookup: CDR1 SEHNR, CDR2 FQNEAQ (reference sequence). CDR3 size: 13 residues. The CDR3, as DNA: TGTGCCAGCAGCTTGGGGACCAGCTATGGCTACACCTTC. It is translated as CASSLGTSYGYTF. Looking up the rest from reference TRBV7-9 and TRBJ1-2 gives the full variable domain: DTGVSQNPRHKITKRGQNVTFRCDPISEHNRLYWYRQTLGQGPEFLTYFQNEAQLEKSRLLSDRFSAERPKGSFSTLEIQRTEQGDSAMYLCASSLGTSYGYTFGSGTRLTVV.

The chain links TRBV27 to TRBJ1-5; D perhaps matches TRBD1 (5 bases). The V end was cut by 3 bases, the J end by 3 bases, with 9 bases between. Germline-derived CDR1 and CDR2 are MNHEY and SMNVEV (reference sequence). The CDR3 is 14 residues long. CDR3 sequence reads: CASSLEGFNQPQHF. DNA for the CDR3: TGTGCCAGCAGTTTGGAGGGGTTCAATCAGCCCCAGCATTTT.

The genes are TRBV5-1 and TRBJ1-6; perhaps TRBD1 as D (6 bases). The CDR3 has 15 amino acids. The V end lost 4 bases, the J end lost 5 bases, and 13 bases lay between the germline ends. Germline V CDR1 and CDR2: SGHRS, YFSETQ. The DNA for the CDR3 is TGCGCCAGCAGCACCCAAACAGGGAATAATTCACCCCTCCACTTT. This sequence encodes CASSTQTGNNSPLHF.